This T cell receptor beta chain was recovered during a study of OX40 agonist ivuxolimab in advanced cancers. Measured with immunoSEQ multiplex PCR; TCRdb has only the in-frame clones, and not every one. This table holds 90,000 to 100,000 clones, about 79% found once. Germline CDR1 is LGHNA and CDR2 is YNFKEQ. The germline V and J ends were trimmed by 0 bases and 5 bases, with 18 bases remaining between them. This CDR3 is 17 amino acids long. The TCR sequence derives from an adult with an advanced solid tumor such as melanoma, head and neck, liver or kidney cancer. The material sequenced was CD4+ or CD8+ T cells sorted from blood, taken in a trial of the OX40 agonist ivuxolimab. The rearrangement links TRBV4-2 to TRBJ2-3; possible D gene TRBD2, 7 bases. The DNA of the CDR3 is TGTGCCAGCAGCCAAGAAGCGAACGGGGGGCCTGTAGATACGCAGTATTTT. It codes for CASSQEANGGPVDTQYF.